This T cell receptor (beta chain) is from a study of blood T cell repertoires in COVID-19. Study as a whole: Collection of acute and convalescent COVID-19 samples took place in the United States, Italy and Spain. PBMCs, B-cell-depleted T cells, or T cells were the source of the cDNA or gDNA that made up the material.

In the study's own analysis: Amplification from reference gene primers served as the basis for estimated nucleated cell counts. Profiled with immunoSEQ multiplex PCR; TCRdb holds only in-frame clones, not every one. The V and J calls and clone size come from that table; D and trimming were worked out from the DNA. The sample records fewer than 400,000 clones, 85% to 90% being singletons. The germline V and J ends were trimmed by 5 bases and 8 bases, with 16 bases remaining between them. Germline V CDR1 and CDR2: SGHTA, FQGNSA. This CDR3 has 14 amino acids. The chain combines TRBV7-2 with TRBJ2-1; perhaps TRBD2 as D (6 bases). The receptor comes from a young man who had recovered from COVID-19. The sample was PBMCs or T cells enriched from blood (not recorded which). CDR3 protein: CASSPRLVTHEQFF. The CDR3 coding sequence is TGTGCCAGCAGCCCGCGACTAGTAACACATGAGCAGTTCTTC.